The rows below give T cell receptor beta chains drawn from one sample of a study of a mutant IDH1 vaccine in newly diagnosed glioma. These TCRs are of unknown antigen specificity. Assay: immunoSEQ multiplex PCR; the TCRdb copy retains only in-frame clones and omits some. The profile shows around 65,000 clones, about four fifths of them singletons. The input for sequencing was PBMCs, taken from a glioma patient whose treatment included an IDH1 peptide vaccine. The receptors originated from a man aged 25 to 45 with glioma. The CDR3 runs from the conserved cysteine through the conserved F or W. D genes are given only for firm matches. Only part of the rows carry a size: once, few, many, or a class if the clone is expanded.

D gene	V gene	clone size	J gene	CDR3 DNA	CDR3 protein
-	TRBV7-9	-	TRBJ2-3	TGTGCCAGCAGACGCCTGGGGGATACCACAGATACGCAGTATTTT	CASRRLGDTTDTQYF
-	TRBV6-5	once	TRBJ1-2	TGTGCCAGCAGTTACCCTCTGGGGGGCTACACCTTC	CASSYPLGGYTF
TRBD1	TRBV9	-	TRBJ2-1	TGTGCCAGCAGCGTTGGTCCCCTGATGGGACAGGGATTCTTCGATGAGCAGTTCTTC	CASSVGPLMGQGFFDEQFF
TRBD1	TRBV4-1	-	TRBJ1-4	TGCGCCAGCAGCCAGGAAGACAGGGGGAGTGGAAAACTGTTTTTT	CASSQEDRGSGKLFF
TRBD2	TRBV6-6	-	TRBJ2-7	TGTGCCAGCAGCCCGAGCGGGGGATACGAGCAGTACTTC	CASSPSGGYEQYF
-	TRBV5-1	-	TRBJ2-7	TGCGCCAGCAGCTTGGATACGGAGCAGTACTTC	CASSLDTEQYF
-	TRBV6-1	once	TRBJ2-2	TGTGCCAGCAGTGAGACAGACCTGAACACCGGGGAGCTGTTTTTT	CASSETDLNTGELFF
TRBD1	TRBV6-1	-	TRBJ1-4	TGTGCCAGCAGTGAAGCGACAGGGGCACTGTTTTTT	CASSEATGALFF
-	TRBV6-6	-	TRBJ2-1	TGTGCCAGCAGTTACAATTTTCACAATGAGCAGTTCTTC	CASSYNFHNEQFF
-	TRBV5-1	few	TRBJ1-5	TGCGCCAGCAGCTTGGCCTCAGGTAATCAGCCCCAGCATTTT	CASSLASGNQPQHF
TRBD1	TRBV29-1	once	TRBJ2-7	TGCAGCGCTCGCCCCGGGACAGTCTACGAGCAGTACTTC	CSARPGTVYEQYF
TRBD1	TRBV4-1	-	TRBJ1-2	TGCGCCAGCAGCCAAGAGGGACAGGGGGTTTTTGGCTACACCTTC	CASSQEGQGVFGYTF
-	TRBV10-3	-	TRBJ2-1	TGTGCCATCAGTGAGAGAGGGGGCTCCTACAATGAGCAGTTCTTC	CAISERGGSYNEQFF
TRBD2	TRBV5-1	-	TRBJ2-1	TGCGCCAGCAGCTTTTCAGCGGGGGGGCCGGGGAATGAGCAGTTCTTC	CASSFSAGGPGNEQFF
TRBD1	TRBV9	-	TRBJ1-5	TGTGCCAGCAGCTTGGGACAGGGGGGCAATCAGCCCCAGCATTTT	CASSLGQGGNQPQHF
-	TRBV18	-	TRBJ2-7	TGTGCCAGCTCACCTTCGACGGAGGCCTACGAGCAGTACTTC	CASSPSTEAYEQYF
-	TRBV15	-	TRBJ2-7	TGTGCCACCAGCAGAGGGGGAGTCCAGCTCTACGAGCAGTACTTC	CATSRGGVQLYEQYF
TRBD1	TRBV28	-	TRBJ1-5	TGTGCCAGCAGTTTCCGGACAGGGGGCGGACAGCCCCAGCATTTT	CASSFRTGGGQPQHF
-	TRBV4-1	few	TRBJ1-6	TGCGCCAGCAGCCAACCTAACTCCATTAATTCACCCCTCCACTTT	CASSQPNSINSPLHF
-	TRBV19	-	TRBJ2-1	TGTGCCAGTAGGAAGGGACCCACCTACAATGAGCAGTTCTTC	CASRKGPTYNEQFF
-	TRBV10-3	-	TRBJ1-5	TGTGCCATCAGTCAAACCTCCGAGACTCTATCCCGACGGGAACATTTT	CAISQTSETLSRREHF
TRBD2	TRBV6-5	-	TRBJ2-2	TGTGCCAGCAGTTGGACTAGCGGTCTAAACACCGGGGAGCTGTTTTTT	CASSWTSGLNTGELFF
-	TRBV5-1	once	TRBJ1-4	TGCGCCAGCAGCTTCGACGGTGAAAAACTGTTTTTT	CASSFDGEKLFF
-	TRBV19	-	TRBJ1-3	TGTGCCAGTAGTCGGACAGACTCTGGAAACACCATATATTTT	CASSRTDSGNTIYF
-	TRBV7-9	-	TRBJ1-1	TGTGCCAGCAGCTCCGGCGATTGGGGTTTTAGAGCTGAAGCTTTCTTT	CASSSGDWGFRAEAFF
TRBD1	TRBV4-1	-	TRBJ1-5	TGCGCCAGCAGCCACACAGGGGGCAATCAGCCCCAGCATTTT	CASSHTGGNQPQHF
TRBD1	TRBV7-2	-	TRBJ1-6	TGTGCCAGCAGCTGGGACAGGATGACGAGCTCCTATAATTCACCCCTCCACTTT	CASSWDRMTSSYNSPLHF
-	TRBV11-2	once	TRBJ2-7	TGTGCCAGCAGCCTTAACAGCCCATCTCTCTTCGGGCAGTACTTC	CASSLNSPSLFGQYF
TRBD2	TRBV11-3	-	TRBJ2-2	TGTGCCAGCAGCCTTAGCGGGGGGGCCACCGGGGAGCTGTTTTTT	CASSLSGGATGELFF
-	TRBV6-1	-	TRBJ1-5	TGTGCCAGCAGGCAGGGGAGCAATCAGCCCCAGCATTTT	CASRQGSNQPQHF
-	TRBV7-9	few	TRBJ2-7	TGTGCCAGCAGCTTAGTTTCGGGGACACCCTACGAGCAGTACTTC	CASSLVSGTPYEQYF
-	TRBV2	-	TRBJ1-4	TGTGCCACCCGTAATCGGATAAAAGTAGCGGGCGAAAAACTGTTTTTT	CATRNRIKVAGEKLFF
-	TRBV2	-	TRBJ2-7	TGTGCCAGCAGTGAAGTGATAGCTAAGCAGTACTTC	CASSEVIAKQYF
TRBD2	TRBV7-9	-	TRBJ2-5	TGTGCCAGCAGCTTAGGAGGTCTAGCGGGGGTTGAGACCCAGTACTTC	CASSLGGLAGVETQYF
TRBD2	TRBV19	-	TRBJ2-5	TGTGCCAGCAGAGGACTAGCGGGGGGGCAAGAGACCCAGTACTTC	CASRGLAGGQETQYF
TRBD2	TRBV9	-	TRBJ2-1	TGTGCCAGCAGCGTGACTAGCGGGGGACTAAAGAATGAGCAGTTCTTC	CASSVTSGGLKNEQFF
-	TRBV9	-	TRBJ2-2	TGTGCCAGCAGCGTAGCTTGGGGCAGCACGAACACCGGGGAGCTGTTTTTT	CASSVAWGSTNTGELFF
-	TRBV9	-	TRBJ2-4	TGTGCCAGCAGCGAGCGGACCCCGTCGGGCAAAAACATTCAGTACTTC	CASSERTPSGKNIQYF
-	TRBV28	-	TRBJ1-5	TGTGCCAGCACAGGGCGTAATCAGCCCCAGCATTTT	CASTGRNQPQHF
-	TRBV27	-	TRBJ1-6	TGTGCCAGCAGTTTCAGGGATTCACCCCTCCACTTT	CASSFRDSPLHF